The clone carrying this T cell receptor (beta chain) has at least ten counts. Its antigen is not known. The data are from a study of CD8 T cells in ankylosing spondylitis. Study-level results: CD8+ cells made up the disease-linked clones, which were relatively rare in peripheral blood. What seemed typical of ankylosing spondylitis blood was a TCR beta motif built from roughly 8 highly homologous variants. Before this, some motif variants had been reported in reactive arthritis synovial fluid and blood. From matched ankylosing spondylitis synovial fluid, disease-linked clones were reportedly recovered at significantly enriched levels.

Trimming removed 6 bases at V and 8 bases at J, with 19 bases between. CDR1 is MDHEN and CDR2 is SYDVKM in the germline V gene. The CDR3 covers 15 residues. For TCR beta, libraries came from quantitative 5'-RACE with molecular barcodes. MiXCR, applied by TCRdb to the 5' RACE reads, yields one record per CDR3 protein. This table has 450,000 to 550,000 distinct CDR3 sequences, over 4% appearing once. The TCR sequence derives from a male donor with ankylosing spondylitis. J is TRBJ1-4 and V is TRBV28, with unresolved D. The sample was blood, either unsorted or a sorted T cell fraction (not recorded which). The CDR3 bases are TGTGCCAGCAGCCCCCGAGGCCTCCCGGGCGAAAAACTGTTTTTT. Translated: CASSPRGLPGEKLFF.